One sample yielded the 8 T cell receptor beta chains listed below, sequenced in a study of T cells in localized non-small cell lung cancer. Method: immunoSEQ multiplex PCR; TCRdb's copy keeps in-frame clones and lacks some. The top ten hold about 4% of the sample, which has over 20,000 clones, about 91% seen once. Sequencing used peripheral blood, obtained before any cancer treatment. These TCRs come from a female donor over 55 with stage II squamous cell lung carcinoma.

The CDR3 loop is CASSLGGTSGFTDTQYF. The CDR3 region has the DNA TGTGCCAGCAGCTTAGGGGGGACTAGCGGGTTCACAGATACGCAGTATTTT. The chain recombines TRBV7-8 with TRBJ2-3; 12 bases agree with TRBD2. Germline assignment: CDR1 SGHVS and CDR2 FQNEAQ. With 1 base clipped from V and 2 bases from J, the junction kept 4 bases outside the gene matches. The length of the CDR3 is 17 residues.

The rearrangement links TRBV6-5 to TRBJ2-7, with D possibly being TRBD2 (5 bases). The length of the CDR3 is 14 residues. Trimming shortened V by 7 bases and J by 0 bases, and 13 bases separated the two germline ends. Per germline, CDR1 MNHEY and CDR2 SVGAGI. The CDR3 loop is CASTRLGSSYEQYF. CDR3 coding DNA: TGTGCCAGCACCCGTTTGGGGAGCTCCTACGAGCAGTACTTC.

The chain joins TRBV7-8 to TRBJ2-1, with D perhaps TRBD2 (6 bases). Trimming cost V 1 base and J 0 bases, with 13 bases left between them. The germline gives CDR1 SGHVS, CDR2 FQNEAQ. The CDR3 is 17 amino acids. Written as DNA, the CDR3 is TGTGCCAGCAGCTTAGGGGGTGCGGGGAACTCCTACAATGAGCAGTTCTTC. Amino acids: CASSLGGAGNSYNEQFF.

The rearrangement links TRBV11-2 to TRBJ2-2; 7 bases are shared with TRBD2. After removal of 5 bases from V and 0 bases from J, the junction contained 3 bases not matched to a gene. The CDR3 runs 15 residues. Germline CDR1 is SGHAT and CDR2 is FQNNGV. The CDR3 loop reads CASSLAGANTGELFF. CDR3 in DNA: TGTGCCAGCAGCCTCGCGGGGGCGAACACCGGGGAGCTGTTTTTT.

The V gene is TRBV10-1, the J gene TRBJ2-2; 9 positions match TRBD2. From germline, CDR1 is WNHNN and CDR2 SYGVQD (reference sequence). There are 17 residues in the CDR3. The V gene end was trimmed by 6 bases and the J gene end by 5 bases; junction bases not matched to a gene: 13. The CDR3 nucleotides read TGCGCCAGCAGCCGAAGCTCCTTAGCGGGAGTTACCGGGGAGCTGTTTTTT. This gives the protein CASSRSSLAGVTGELFF.

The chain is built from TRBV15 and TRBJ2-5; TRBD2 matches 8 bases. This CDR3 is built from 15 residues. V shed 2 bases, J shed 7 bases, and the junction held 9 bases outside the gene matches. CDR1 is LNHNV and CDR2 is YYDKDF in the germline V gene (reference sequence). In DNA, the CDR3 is TGTGCCACCAGCAGATCCTCGGGGGGGGCGTGGACCCAGTACTTC. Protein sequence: CATSRSSGGAWTQYF.

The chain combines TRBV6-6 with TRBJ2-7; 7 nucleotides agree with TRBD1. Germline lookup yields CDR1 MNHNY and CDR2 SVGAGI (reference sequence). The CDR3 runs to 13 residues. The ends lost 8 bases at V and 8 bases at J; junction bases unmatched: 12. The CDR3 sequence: CASEGARQGQQYF. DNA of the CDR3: TGTGCCAGCGAGGGGGCCCGACAGGGCCAGCAGTACTTC.

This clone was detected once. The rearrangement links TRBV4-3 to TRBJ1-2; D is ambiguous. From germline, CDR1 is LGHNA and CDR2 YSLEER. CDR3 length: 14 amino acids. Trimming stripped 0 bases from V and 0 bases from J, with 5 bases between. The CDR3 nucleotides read TGCGCCAGCAGCCAAGAGAGCTCTAACTATGGCTACACCTTC. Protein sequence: CASSQESSNYGYTF.